This is a list of T cell receptor beta chains from one sample in a study of healthy donors' naive CD4 and CD8 T cells. TCRdb reprocessed the reads via MiXCR and lists one record per CDR3 protein. The table records 200,000 or so distinct CDR3 sequences, around 74% of them present only once. The specimen was naive CD4+ and CD8+ T cells sorted from blood, pooled from several donors. The receptor source for this set is a pool of human donors in good health; the sample pools cells from several healthy donors. Both conserved end residues are part of each CDR3. A D gene is named only where the DNA matches it firmly. A row's size may be missing; if present it is once, few, many or a size class.

CDR3 length: 15
D gene: NA
clone size: NA
V gene: TRBV11-3
J gene: TRBJ1-2
CDR3 protein: CASSARTPSGEGYTF
CDR3 DNA: TGTGCCAGCAGCGCCCGGACCCCATCCGGGGAAGGCTACACCTTC

CDR3 length: 13
D gene: NA
clone size: NA
V gene: TRBV4-2
J gene: TRBJ2-7
CDR3 protein: CASSQDRGYEQYF
CDR3 DNA: TGTGCCAGCAGCCAAGATAGGGGATACGAGCAGTACTTC

CDR3 length: 11
D gene: NA
clone size: NA
V gene: TRBV29-1
J gene: TRBJ2-7
CDR3 protein: CSVEDGYGQYF
CDR3 DNA: TGCAGCGTTGAAGACGGGTACGGGCAGTACTTC

CDR3 length: 13
D gene: NA
clone size: NA
V gene: TRBV29-1
J gene: TRBJ1-1
CDR3 protein: CSVGFGEYAEAFF
CDR3 DNA: TGCAGCGTTGGTTTCGGGGAATACGCTGAAGCTTTCTTT

CDR3 length: 15
D gene: NA
clone size: NA
V gene: TRBV29-1
J gene: TRBJ1-1
CDR3 protein: CSPVGRAGENTEAFF
CDR3 DNA: TGCAGCCCCGTTGGAAGGGCAGGGGAGAACACTGAAGCTTTCTTT

CDR3 length: 18
D gene: TRBD2
clone size: once
V gene: TRBV6-6
J gene: TRBJ2-7
CDR3 protein: CASSYSNGRAEYPHEQYF
CDR3 DNA: TGTGCCAGCAGTTACTCCAACGGGAGGGCCGAGTATCCACACGAGCAGTACTTC

CDR3 length: 13
D gene: TRBD1
clone size: NA
V gene: TRBV29-1
J gene: TRBJ2-3
CDR3 protein: CSVVTGYTDTQYF
CDR3 DNA: TGCAGCGTTGTGACAGGGTACACAGATACGCAGTATTTT

CDR3 length: 16
D gene: NA
clone size: NA
V gene: TRBV6-1
J gene: TRBJ2-7
CDR3 protein: CASSEALVRSSYEQYF
CDR3 DNA: TGTGCCAGCAGTGAAGCGCTAGTGCGTAGCTCCTACGAGCAGTACTTC

CDR3 length: 13
D gene: NA
clone size: NA
V gene: TRBV27
J gene: TRBJ1-2
CDR3 protein: CASSWRGYEGYTF
CDR3 DNA: TGTGCCAGCAGTTGGCGGGGATACGAAGGCTACACCTTC

CDR3 length: 14
D gene: NA
clone size: NA
V gene: TRBV29-1
J gene: TRBJ1-2
CDR3 protein: CSFTEGTIPYGYTF
CDR3 DNA: TGCAGCTTCACTGAGGGGACTATTCCCTATGGCTACACCTTC

CDR3 length: 15
D gene: TRBD1
clone size: NA
V gene: TRBV6-1
J gene: TRBJ2-7
CDR3 protein: CASSELGTVTYEQYF
CDR3 DNA: TGTGCCAGCAGTGAATTAGGGACAGTCACCTACGAGCAGTACTTC

CDR3 length: 14
D gene: TRBD2
clone size: once
V gene: TRBV29-1
J gene: TRBJ2-3
CDR3 protein: CSVRTSGGANTQYF
CDR3 DNA: TGCAGCGTCCGGACTAGCGGGGGTGCTAATACGCAGTATTTT

CDR3 length: 12
D gene: NA
clone size: NA
V gene: TRBV20-1
J gene: TRBJ1-1
CDR3 protein: CSAKLGGPEAFF
CDR3 DNA: TGCAGTGCCAAACTCGGGGGACCTGAAGCTTTCTTT

CDR3 length: 16
D gene: TRBD1
clone size: once
V gene: TRBV27
J gene: TRBJ1-1
CDR3 protein: CASSSDRTGRNTEAFF
CDR3 DNA: TGTGCCAGCAGTTCAGACCGGACAGGAAGGAACACTGAAGCTTTCTTT

CDR3 length: 18
D gene: NA
clone size: once
V gene: TRBV7-2
J gene: TRBJ2-5
CDR3 protein: CASSLGLRGFGSQETQYF
CDR3 DNA: TGTGCCAGCAGCTTAGGTCTGAGAGGTTTTGGAAGCCAAGAGACCCAGTACTTC

CDR3 length: 14
D gene: TRBD2
clone size: NA
V gene: TRBV29-1
J gene: TRBJ2-1
CDR3 protein: CSVDSSGAGGEQFF
CDR3 DNA: TGCAGCGTTGATTCGTCGGGAGCGGGGGGTGAGCAGTTCTTC

CDR3 length: 12
D gene: NA
clone size: NA
V gene: TRBV5-1
J gene: TRBJ2-3
CDR3 protein: CASSGGSDTQYF
CDR3 DNA: TGCGCCAGCAGCGGGGGCTCAGATACGCAGTATTTT

CDR3 length: 16
D gene: NA
clone size: once
V gene: TRBV4-3
J gene: TRBJ2-3
CDR3 protein: CASSQEPVESTDTQYF
CDR3 DNA: TGCGCCAGCAGCCAAGAACCGGTCGAGAGTACAGATACGCAGTATTTT

CDR3 length: 15
D gene: NA
clone size: NA
V gene: TRBV27
J gene: TRBJ2-7
CDR3 protein: CASSSLLGPGYEQYF
CDR3 DNA: TGTGCCAGCAGTTCTCTCCTAGGGCCTGGGTACGAGCAGTACTTC

CDR3 length: 15
D gene: NA
clone size: NA
V gene: TRBV5-5
J gene: TRBJ2-7
CDR3 protein: CASSLAGDNSYEQYF
CDR3 DNA: TGTGCCAGCAGCCTGGCCGGGGACAACTCCTACGAGCAGTACTTC

CDR3 length: 13
D gene: NA
clone size: NA
V gene: TRBV12-3/TRBV12-4
J gene: TRBJ1-5
CDR3 protein: CASSLDRSQPQHF
CDR3 DNA: TGTGCCAGCAGCCTCGACAGGTCCCAGCCCCAGCATTTT

CDR3 length: 17
D gene: TRBD1
clone size: NA
V gene: TRBV5-6
J gene: TRBJ2-2
CDR3 protein: CASSLVRRGRDTGELFF
CDR3 DNA: TGTGCCAGCAGCTTGGTTCGCAGGGGGCGAGACACCGGGGAGCTGTTTTTT

CDR3 length: 16
D gene: NA
clone size: NA
V gene: TRBV6-5
J gene: TRBJ1-1
CDR3 protein: CASSYTQLIRNTEAFF
CDR3 DNA: TGTGCCAGCAGTTACACTCAGCTGATCAGGAACACTGAAGCTTTCTTT

CDR3 length: 11
D gene: NA
clone size: few
V gene: TRBV29-1
J gene: TRBJ1-1
CDR3 protein: CSVQGFSEAFF
CDR3 DNA: TGCAGCGTCCAAGGGTTTTCTGAAGCTTTCTTT

CDR3 length: 14
D gene: TRBD2
clone size: NA
V gene: TRBV29-1
J gene: TRBJ2-1
CDR3 protein: CSVLTSGPYNEQFF
CDR3 DNA: TGCAGCGTGCTCACTAGCGGGCCGTACAATGAGCAGTTCTTC

CDR3 length: 18
D gene: NA
clone size: NA
V gene: TRBV6-5
J gene: TRBJ2-1
CDR3 protein: CASTIGTPQLILYNEQFF
CDR3 DNA: TGTGCCAGCACAATCGGGACACCTCAGCTTATACTCTACAATGAGCAGTTCTTC

CDR3 length: 13
D gene: NA
clone size: NA
V gene: TRBV5-1
J gene: TRBJ2-5
CDR3 protein: CASSATIQETQYF
CDR3 DNA: TGCGCCAGCAGCGCCACCATCCAAGAGACCCAGTACTTC

CDR3 length: 15
D gene: TRBD1
clone size: once
V gene: TRBV6-5
J gene: TRBJ2-2
CDR3 protein: CASSLQGATTGELFF
CDR3 DNA: TGTGCCAGCAGTTTACAGGGGGCTACCACCGGGGAGCTGTTTTTT